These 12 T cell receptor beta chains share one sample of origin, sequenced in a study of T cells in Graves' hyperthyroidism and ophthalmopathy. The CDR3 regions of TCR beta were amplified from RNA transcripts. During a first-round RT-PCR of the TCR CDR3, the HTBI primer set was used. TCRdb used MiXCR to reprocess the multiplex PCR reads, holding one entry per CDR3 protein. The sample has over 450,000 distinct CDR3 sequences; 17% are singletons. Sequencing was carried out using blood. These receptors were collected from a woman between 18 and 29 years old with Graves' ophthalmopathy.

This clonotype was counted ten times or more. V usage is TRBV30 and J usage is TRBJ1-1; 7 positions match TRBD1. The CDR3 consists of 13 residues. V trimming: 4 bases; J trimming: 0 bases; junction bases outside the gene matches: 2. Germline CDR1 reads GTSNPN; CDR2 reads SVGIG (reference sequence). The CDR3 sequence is CAWNRGVNTEAFF. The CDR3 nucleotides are TGTGCCTGGAACAGGGGAGTGAACACTGAAGCTTTCTTT.

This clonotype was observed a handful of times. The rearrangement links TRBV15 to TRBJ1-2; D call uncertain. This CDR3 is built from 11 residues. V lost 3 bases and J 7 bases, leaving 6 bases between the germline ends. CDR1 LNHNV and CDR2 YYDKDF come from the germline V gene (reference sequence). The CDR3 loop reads CATSRGFGYTF. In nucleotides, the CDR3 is TGTGCCACCAGCAGGGGTTTTGGCTACACCTTC. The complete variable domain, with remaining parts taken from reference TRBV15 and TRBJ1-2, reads DAMVIQNPRYQVTQFGKPVTLSCSQTLNHNVMYWYQQKSSQAPKLLFHYYDKDFNNEADTPDNFQSRRPNTSFCFLDIRSPGLGDTAMYLCATSRGFGYTFGSGTRLTVV.

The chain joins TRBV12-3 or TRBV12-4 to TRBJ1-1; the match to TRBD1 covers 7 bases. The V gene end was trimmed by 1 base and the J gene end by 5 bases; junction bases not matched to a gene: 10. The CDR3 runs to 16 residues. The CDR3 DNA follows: TGTGCCAGCAGTTTAGATGAGGGGGCGCTTAATACTGAAGCTTTCTTT. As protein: CASSLDEGALNTEAFF.

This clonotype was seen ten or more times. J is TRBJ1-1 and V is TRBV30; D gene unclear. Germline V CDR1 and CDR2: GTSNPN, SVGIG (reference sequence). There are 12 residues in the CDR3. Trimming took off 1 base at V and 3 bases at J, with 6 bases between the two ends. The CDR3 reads CAWSGQYTEAFF. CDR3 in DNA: TGTGCCTGGAGTGGCCAATACACTGAAGCTTTCTTT.

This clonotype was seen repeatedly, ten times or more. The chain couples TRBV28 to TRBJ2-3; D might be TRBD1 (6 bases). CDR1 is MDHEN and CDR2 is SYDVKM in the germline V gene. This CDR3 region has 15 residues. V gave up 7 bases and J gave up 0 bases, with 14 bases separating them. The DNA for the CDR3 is TGTGCCAGCATAACCGCAGGGGCGAGCACAGATACGCAGTATTTT. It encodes CASITAGASTDTQYF.

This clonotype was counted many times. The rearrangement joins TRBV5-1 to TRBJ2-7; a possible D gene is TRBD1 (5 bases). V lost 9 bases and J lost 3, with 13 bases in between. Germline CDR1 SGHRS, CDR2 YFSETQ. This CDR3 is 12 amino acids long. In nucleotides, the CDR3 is TGCGCCAAAAAGGACAAACGCTACGAGCAGTACTTC. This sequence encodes CAKKDKRYEQYF.

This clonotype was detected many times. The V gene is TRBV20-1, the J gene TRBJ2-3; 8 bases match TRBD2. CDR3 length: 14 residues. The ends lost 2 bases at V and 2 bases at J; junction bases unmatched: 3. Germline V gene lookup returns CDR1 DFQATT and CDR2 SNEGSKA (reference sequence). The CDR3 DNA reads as TGCAGTGCTAGACGGGGGGGGCCCACAGATACGCAGTATTTT. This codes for CSARRGGPTDTQYF.

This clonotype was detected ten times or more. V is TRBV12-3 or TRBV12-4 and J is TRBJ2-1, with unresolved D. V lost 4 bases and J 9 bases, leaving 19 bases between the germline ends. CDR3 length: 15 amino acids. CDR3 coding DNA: TGTGCCAGCAGTTCGAATCTCATACTTCTGGGTGAGCAGTTCTTC. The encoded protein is CASSSNLILLGEQFF.

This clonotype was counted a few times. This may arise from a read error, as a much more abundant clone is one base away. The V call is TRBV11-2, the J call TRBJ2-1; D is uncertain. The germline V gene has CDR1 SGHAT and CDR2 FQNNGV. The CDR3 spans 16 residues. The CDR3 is CASSLYVVNSYSEQFF. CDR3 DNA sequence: TGTGCCAGCAGCTTATATGTCGTCAATTCCTACAGTGAGCAGTTCTTC. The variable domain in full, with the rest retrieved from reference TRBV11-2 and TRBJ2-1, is EAGVAQSPRYKIIEKRQSVAFWCNPISGHATLYWYQQILGQGPKLLIQFQNNGVVDDSQLPKDRFSAERLKGVDSTLKIQPAKLEDSAVYLCASSLYVVNSYSEQFFGPGTRLTVL.

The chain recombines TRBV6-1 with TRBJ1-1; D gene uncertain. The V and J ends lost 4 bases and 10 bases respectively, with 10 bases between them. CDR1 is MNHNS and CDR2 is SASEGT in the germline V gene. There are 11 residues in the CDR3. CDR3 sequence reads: CASSAAEGAFF. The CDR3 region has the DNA TGTGCCAGCAGTGCCGCTGAGGGAGCTTTCTTT.

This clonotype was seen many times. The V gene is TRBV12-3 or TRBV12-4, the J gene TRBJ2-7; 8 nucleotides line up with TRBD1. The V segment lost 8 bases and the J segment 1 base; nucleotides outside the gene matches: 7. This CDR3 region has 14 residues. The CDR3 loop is CASGRTGSSYEQYF. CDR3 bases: TGTGCCAGCGGGCGGACAGGGAGTTCCTACGAGCAGTACTTC.

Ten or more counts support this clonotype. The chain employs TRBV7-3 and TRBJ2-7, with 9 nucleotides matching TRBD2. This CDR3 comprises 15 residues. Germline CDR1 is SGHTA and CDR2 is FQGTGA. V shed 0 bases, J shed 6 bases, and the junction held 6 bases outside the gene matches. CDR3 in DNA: TGTGCCAGCAGCTTAACGGGCGGGAGGGCCGCCGAGCAGTACTTC. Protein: CASSLTGGRAAEQYF.